The sequence of this TCR beta chain was determined in a study of shared clonotypes between healthy human individuals. Every donor, a Caucasian adult, lived in Nashville, Tennessee. The authors loaded around 220 ng DNA, 25,000 to 30,000 T cell genomes, into sorted-subset replicate PCRs. Produced via immunoSEQ multiplex PCR; TCRdb's table is partial and in-frame only. The sample consists of about 2.4 million clones, around 94% of them appearing once. General study findings and limits: Generally, naive subsets came out with larger estimated richness than memory subsets. Several donors shared about 4.5% of their naive CD4 clonotypes.

As regards this clone: Its matching antigen is unknown.

The CDR3 is made up of 15 amino acids. In germline, CDR1 is MNHNY, CDR2 SVGAGI (reference sequence). V lost 5 bases to trimming and J lost 0 bases; unmatched junction nucleotides: 6. Sequencing input: naive CD4+ T cells sorted from blood. Specified subset: CD45RA+ positively selected. This sequence joins TRBV6-6 and TRBJ2-7; 8 bases map to TRBD1. The TCR originated in a man between 18 and 35 years old in good health. CDR3 amino acids: CASSTAGTGSYEQYF. The CDR3 bases are TGTGCCAGCAGTACTGCCGGGACAGGCTCCTACGAGCAGTACTTC.